These 15 T cell receptor beta chains were all obtained from the same sample, sequenced in a study of T cell clonality in common variable immunodeficiency. Assay used: immunoSEQ multiplex PCR; TCRdb lists only in-frame clones, some missing. The sample has roughly 42,000 clones, none seen only once. Sequencing was performed on peripheral blood mononuclear cells. The receptors come from a person aged 18 to 70 in good health.

This clone was seen repeatedly, ten times or more. The DNA ends 3 residues before the CDR3 does, and the rest of the CDR3 is filled in from the germline J gene. The chain uses TRBV2 and TRBJ2-7; tentatively, D is TRBD1 (6 bases). This CDR3 is built from 14 residues. Germline V CDR1 and CDR2: SNHLY, FYNNEI. With 1 base removed from V and 3 bases from J, the gap between germline ends came to 10 bases. The sequenced part of the CDR3 DNA is TGTGCCAGCAGTGAAGTTGGACAGAGCTACGAG. This translates into CASSEVGQSYE. The CDR3 in its entirety is CASSEVGQSYEQYF.

This clone was counted only a few times. The read ends 3 residues early relative to the CDR3; the germline J gene fills the gap. This chain links TRBV11-3 with TRBJ2-5, with 11 bases fitting TRBD1. This CDR3 contains 15 residues. Per the germline V gene, CDR1 is SGHNT and CDR2 is YENEEA. Unmatched junction bases numbered 7, after V lost 5 bases and J lost 5 bases. The CDR3 is CASSPGTGGLETQYF. Partial CDR3 DNA: TGTGCCAGCAGCCCGGGGACAGGGGGTCTGGAGACC.

There are many counts of this clone. The read is 3 residues too short to cover the CDR3 end, so that end is filled in from the germline J gene. The rearrangement links TRBV5-6 to TRBJ2-1, with D possibly matching TRBD2 (5 bases). Germline V gives CDR1 SGHDT, CDR2 YYEEEE. This CDR3 region has 15 residues. The V gene lost 2 bases and the J gene lost 8 bases, with 17 bases spanning the gap. The CDR3: CASSFSSGWWDEQFF. The covered CDR3 bases are TGTGCCAGCAGCTTTTCCAGCGGTTGGTGGGATGAG.

This clone was seen repeatedly, ten times or more. The read ends 3 residues before the CDR3 terminus; that terminus is restored from the germline J gene. This sequence joins TRBV7-6 and TRBJ2-5; 14 bases align to TRBD2. The CDR3 has 15 residues. The ends lost 5 bases at V and 7 bases at J; junction bases unmatched: 6. The germline V gene encodes CDR1 SGHVS and CDR2 FNYEAQ. The CDR3 sequence: CASSPGTSGSATQYF. The sequenced part of the CDR3 DNA is TGTGCCAGCAGCCCCGGGACTAGCGGGAGTGCGACC. The entire variable domain, with the rest obtained from reference TRBV7-6 and TRBJ2-5, is as follows: GAGVSQSPRYKVTKRGQDVALRCDPISGHVSLYWYRQALGQGPEFLTYFNYEAQQDKSGLPNDRFSAERPEGSISTLTIQRTEQRDSAMYRCASSPGTSGSATQYFGPGTRLLVL.

This clone was recorded at least ten times. The read ends 3 residues before the CDR3 terminus; that terminus is restored from the germline J gene. V and J are TRBV19 and TRBJ1-4; D uncertain. The CDR3 extends over 14 amino acids. Germline V CDR1 and CDR2: LNHDA, SQIVND (reference sequence). Trimming removed 3 bases at V and 5 bases at J, with 10 bases between. The part of the CDR3 DNA that was read is TGTGCCAGTAGTATGGTCCCGGGGAATGAAAAA. As protein: CASSMVPGNEK. The full-length CDR3 reads as CASSMVPGNEKLFF. Drawing the rest from reference TRBV19 and TRBJ1-4, the complete variable domain is DGGITQSPKYLFRKEGQNVTLSCEQNLNHDAMYWYRQDPGQGLRLIYYSQIVNDFQKGDIAEGYSVSREKKESFPLTVTSAQKNPTAFYLCASSMVPGNEKLFFGSGTQLSVL.

In this sample, this clone turned up many times. Read sequence stops 3 residues before the CDR3 end, and the germline J gene provides the missing end. The J gene is TRBJ1-1, the V gene TRBV20-1; D ambiguous. The CDR3 is 16 residues long. Germline loops: CDR1 DFQATT, CDR2 SNEGSKA (reference sequence). V gave up 4 bases and J gave up 4 bases, with 22 bases separating them. CDR3 bases read: TGCAGTGCTACCCCTCAAGACCTCATCCTAGGCACTGAA. This codes for CSATPQDLILGTE. The full CDR3 protein is CSATPQDLILGTEAFF.

This clone was found many times. The read ends 3 residues before the CDR3 terminus; that terminus is restored from the germline J gene. V gene TRBV6-2 or TRBV6-3 combines with J gene TRBJ1-1, with no clear D. CDR3 length: 15 residues. Per germline, CDR1 MNHEY and CDR2 SVGEGT. Trimming stripped 2 bases from V and 6 bases from J, with 16 bases between. The CDR3 region is CASSYSRARRPEAFF. The DNA read from the CDR3 is TGTGCCAGCAGTTACAGTAGGGCCAGAAGGCCTGAA.

A word on this clone: The read is 3 residues too short to cover the CDR3 end, so that end is filled in from the germline J gene. The gene calls are TRBV6-2 or TRBV6-3 and TRBJ1-2, with a possible D match to TRBD1 (6 bases). Germline V gene lookup returns CDR1 MNHEY and CDR2 SVGEGT. The CDR3 is made up of 13 amino acids. The sequenced part of the CDR3 DNA is TGTGCCAGCAACGGCAGGGGATCCTACGAC. Translating gives CASNGRGSYD. The full CDR3 protein is CASNGRGSYDYTF.

This clone was observed at least ten times. The read terminates 3 residues before the CDR3 end, so the remaining end is supplied by the germline J gene. The chain employs TRBV7-8 and TRBJ2-3; TRBD1 might be the D (5 bases). V was shortened by 1 base and J by 7 bases, with 9 bases between the two germline ends. CDR3 length: 13 residues. Per germline, CDR1 SGHVS and CDR2 FQNEAQ. The CDR3 bases that were read are TGTGCCAGCAGCTTAGGTTCAGGGAATACG. Translation gives CASSLGSGNT. The entire CDR3 protein is CASSLGSGNTQYF.

For this clone: The DNA ends 3 residues before the CDR3 does, and the rest of the CDR3 is filled in from the germline J gene. The V call is TRBV6-1, the J call TRBJ2-5, with 13 bases fitting TRBD2. Trimming cost V 0 bases and J 2 bases; bases outside gene matches: 6. CDR3 size: 18 residues. Per germline, CDR1 MNHNS and CDR2 SASEGT. The CDR3 DNA, read in part, is TGTGCCAGCAGTGAAGCGACCTGGGGACTAGCGGGACAAGAGACC. As protein: CASSEATWGLAGQET. The complete CDR3 sequence is CASSEATWGLAGQETQYF.

This clone has ten or more counts. Read coverage stops 3 residues before the CDR3 terminus; the germline J gene supplies the remainder. The V gene is TRBV29-1, the J gene TRBJ1-2, with a tentative D call TRBD1 (5 bases). Germline CDR1 is SQVTM and CDR2 is ANQGSEA. There are 14 residues in the CDR3. Trimming left V 0 bases short and J 0 bases short, with 8 bases between. The chain's CDR3 is CSVEDRGANYGYTF. The CDR3 DNA, read in part, is TGCAGCGTTGAAGACCGGGGGGCTAACTATGGC.

Ten or more counts support this clone. The CDR3 sequence: CASSFGQMSTMNTEAFF. CDR3 bases read: TGCGCCAGCAGCTTCGGACAGATGAGCACCATGAACACTGAA. This chain connects TRBV5-1 to TRBJ1-1; tentatively, D is TRBD1 (6 bases). The CDR3 extends 3 residues past the end of the read, so its final part is completed from the germline J gene. The CDR3 consists of 17 residues. Germline CDR1 and CDR2: SGHRS and YFSETQ. Trimming left V 2 bases short and J 0 bases short, with 17 bases between.

To note about this clone: The read comes to an end 3 residues before the CDR3 does, leaving the germline J gene to fill in the end. This rearrangement joins TRBV7-2 to TRBJ1-2; D is uncertain. The CDR3 has 13 amino acids. V lost 4 bases, J lost 4 bases, and 10 bases lay in between. CDR1 and CDR2 (germline): SGHTA, FQGNSA. CDR3: CASSSPTAYGYTF. The DNA read from the CDR3 is TGTGCCAGCAGCTCTCCTACAGCCTATGGC.

This clone appeared many times. Read coverage stops 3 residues before the CDR3 terminus; the germline J gene supplies the remainder. This chain links TRBV2 with TRBJ2-3; 9 positions match TRBD2. The CDR3 spans 16 residues. J lost 1 base, V lost 3 bases, and 5 bases had no gene match. Germline V gene lookup returns CDR1 SNHLY and CDR2 FYNNEI. The sequenced part of the CDR3 DNA is TGTGCCAGCAGTGAGGGCGGGAGGGTGCGCACAGATACG. Amino acids: CASSEGGRVRTDT. The whole CDR3 sequence is CASSEGGRVRTDTQYF.

There are many counts of this clone. The missing CDR3 end, 3 residues past where the read stops, is filled in from the germline J gene. This chain uses TRBV7-6 with TRBJ2-5; TRBD2 is a possible D gene (6 bases). Germline V gene data show CDR1 as SGHVS and CDR2 as FNYEAQ. CDR3 length: 14 amino acids. Trimming pared 6 bases from V and 1 base from J, leaving 12 bases between. Incomplete CDR3 DNA: TGTGCCAGCAGTCCTACTAGCACCCAAGAGACC. This sequence encodes CASSPTSTQET. The whole CDR3 sequence is CASSPTSTQETQYF.